The clone carrying this T cell receptor beta chain was counted a few times. What it recognizes is unknown. With constant-segment primers, 5'RACE yielded cDNA libraries of TCR alpha and TCR beta that carried sample barcodes and UMIs. TCRdb called the 5' RACE reads again in MiXCR, with one record for every CDR3 protein. Of about 350,000 distinct CDR3 sequences listed, approximately 15% are singletons. This sample was taken from a study of T-cell memory formation after mild COVID-19. Whole-study results and caveats: Researchers found some responding clones in pre-infection memory, a sign that cross-reactive memory joined. The study found contracting CD4+ clones mainly in CM and EM and contracting CD8+ clones in EMRA.

Germline CDR1 is SGHRS and CDR2 is YFSETQ. The CDR3 sequence is 21 residues long. Trimming at V came to 0 bases and at J to 3 bases, leaving 19 bases not matched to a gene. This chain uses TRBV5-1 with TRBJ2-3, with TRBD2 matching 10 bases. The sample consisted of PBMCs or a T cell subset sorted from them (not recorded which). This receptor was obtained from a man aged 18 to 30 who had mild COVID-19 (a few samples of this study predate the infection). Cell type and time point are not known. This chain's CDR3 is CASSLARGPFVAGGETDTQYF. The CDR3 bases are TGCGCCAGCAGCTTGGCCCGAGGCCCCTTCGTAGCGGGGGGTGAGACAGATACGCAGTATTTT.